This T cell receptor beta chain derives from a study of Ad26.COV2.S vaccination and SARS-CoV-2 variants. TCRdb's table, derived via immunoSEQ multiplex PCR, lists solely in-frame clones and lacks some. Seen here are under 150,000 clones, more than 80% observed once, and the top ten hold around 5%. The source is a human donor who had recovered from COVID-19. Specimen: peripheral blood, collected after recovery from COVID-19.

CDR3 residues: CASNPDGTTSPLHF. CDR3 coding DNA: TGTGCCAGCAACCCAGACGGGACAACTTCACCCCTCCACTTT. The V call is TRBV6-6, the J call TRBJ1-6; the D gene is possibly TRBD1 (6 bases). The V and J ends lost 7 bases and 9 bases respectively, with 16 bases between them. From germline, CDR1 is MNHNY and CDR2 SVGAGI (reference sequence). The CDR3 sequence is 14 residues long.